Described below is a single T cell receptor beta chain sequence and its context. Its antigen remains unknown. Germline-derived CDR1 and CDR2 are MNHNS and SASEGT. With 2 bases removed from V and 4 bases from J, the gap between germline ends came to 21 bases. This CDR3 spans 17 amino acids. This entry is derived from a study of cytomegalovirus exposure and HLA in healthy donors. Findings and limits, study-wide: Cytomegalovirus association was assigned to 150 to 200 TCR beta chains.

The PCR had 60 Vbeta and 13 Jbeta primers. Data came from immunoSEQ multiplex PCR; TCRdb stores just in-frame clones and leaves some out. The repertoire holds 150,000 to 200,000 clones, with around 75% as singletons. This cohort consisted of healthy bone marrow donors. Material: PBMCs. The gene calls are TRBV6-1 and TRBJ2-7; D might be TRBD1 (6 bases). This receptor was obtained from a woman aged 40 to 55 in good health and CMV-seropositive. The CDR3 nucleotides read TGTGCCAGCAGTGAATCGCGTCTACGGGGACAACCTTACGAGCAGTACTTC. Amino acids: CASSESRLRGQPYEQYF.